This T cell receptor beta chain came from a study of blood T cell repertoires in COVID-19. Overall study context: PBMCs, B-cell-depleted T cells, or T cells provided the cDNA or gDNA that made up the material.

Categorization into cohorts depended on clinical history that participants reported. Cohort 3 donors were reported recovered after two negative PCRs, clearance, or symptom resolution. V was clipped by 4 bases and J by 2 bases; unmatched bases: 5. This CDR3 has 14 amino acids. CDR1 and CDR2 (germline): SGHTA, FQGNSA. In the source study's methods: Amplification of reference gene primers provided the estimated nucleated cell counts. Sequenced by immunoSEQ multiplex PCR; TCRdb stores in-frame clones only, minus some. V, J and clone size reflect that table, while D and trimming were determined from the DNA. The sample comprises about 250,000 clones, more than 80% of which are singletons, and around 2% rests with the top ten.

Sequencing input: PBMCs or T cells enriched from blood (not recorded which). The V call is TRBV7-2, the J call TRBJ2-7; 7 nucleotides align to TRBD1. The TCR sequence derives from a woman aged 18 to 35 who had recovered from COVID-19. The CDR3 DNA sequence: TGTGCCAGCAGCTCTGGGACAGCGCCCTACGAGCAGTACTTC. Amino acid sequence: CASSSGTAPYEQYF.